Sequencing of this T cell receptor beta chain was carried out in a study of blood T cell repertoires in COVID-19. Study-wide context: Samples representing acute and convalescent COVID-19 were sourced from the United States, Italy and Spain. The analysed material was cDNA or gDNA that came from T cells, B-cell-depleted T cells, or PBMCs.

With 4 bases clipped from V and 3 bases from J, the junction kept 10 bases outside the gene matches. From germline, CDR1 is SQVTM and CDR2 ANQGSEA. The CDR3 is 15 amino acids. Original analysis: The authors estimated nucleated cell counts from reference gene primer amplification. Produced via immunoSEQ multiplex PCR; TCRdb's table is partial and in-frame only. The D gene and trimming were derived from the DNA, and the V and J assignments and clone size from that table. Of approximately 130,000 clones listed, more than 75% are singletons. This receptor was identified in a man aged 45-65 years with acute or convalescent COVID-19. The chain recombines TRBV29-1 with TRBJ1-2, with 8 bases lining up with TRBD1. Sequenced input: peripheral blood. CDR3 nucleotide sequence: TGCAGCGTTGCCGGACAGGGTGGGTCGGACTATGGCTACACCTTC. It encodes CSVAGQGGSDYGYTF.